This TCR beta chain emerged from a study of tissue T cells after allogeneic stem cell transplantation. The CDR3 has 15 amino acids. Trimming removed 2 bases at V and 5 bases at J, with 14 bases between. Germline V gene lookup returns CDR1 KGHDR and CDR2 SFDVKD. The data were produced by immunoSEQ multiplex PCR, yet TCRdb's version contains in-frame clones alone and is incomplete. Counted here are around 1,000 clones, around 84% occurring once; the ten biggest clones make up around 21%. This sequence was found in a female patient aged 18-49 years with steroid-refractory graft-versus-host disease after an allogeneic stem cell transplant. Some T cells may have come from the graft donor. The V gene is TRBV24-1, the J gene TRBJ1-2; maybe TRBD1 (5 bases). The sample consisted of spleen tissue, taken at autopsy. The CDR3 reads CATSDSDGTAYGYTF. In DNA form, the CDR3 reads TGTGCCACCAGTGATTCCGACGGGACTGCTTATGGCTACACCTTC.